These 19 T cell receptor beta chains were sequenced from one sample in a study of T cells in Graves' hyperthyroidism and ophthalmopathy. It was RNA transcripts that yielded the amplified TCR beta CDR3 regions. RT-PCR in the first round (using the HTBI primer set) targeted the TCR CDR3. A single record per CDR3 protein comes from TCRdb applying MiXCR to the multiplex PCR reads. Among around 570,000 distinct CDR3 sequences listed, around 20% were seen once. Input material: blood. These receptors were collected from a man aged 35-49 years with Graves' ophthalmopathy.

This chain joins TRBV7-8 and TRBJ2-1; D ambiguous. Germline V gene sequence: CDR1 SGHVS, CDR2 FQNEAQ. CDR3 length: 16 amino acids. The V gene lost 3 bases and the J gene lost 5 bases, with 17 bases spanning the gap. The CDR3 bases are TGTGCCAGCAGCTTCTACTCGGATCTTGGACACAATGAGCAGTTCTTC. Amino acid sequence: CASSFYSDLGHNEQFF.

This chain connects TRBV15 to TRBJ1-4, with D hard to call. This CDR3 region has 15 residues. V lost 8 bases and J lost 5, with 18 bases in between. Germline CDR1 and CDR2: LNHNV and YYDKDF (reference sequence). The CDR3 sequence: CATAKTQNSNEKLFF. CDR3 coding DNA: TGTGCCACCGCAAAAACACAGAACTCAAATGAAAAACTGTTTTTT.

This clonotype was picked up a small number of times. The genes are TRBV5-6 and TRBJ2-7, with 7 bases aligning to TRBD1. CDR1 and CDR2 (germline): SGHDT, YYEEEE. The CDR3 is 15 amino acids. V shed 3 bases and J 4 bases; nucleotides not matched to a gene: 10. The CDR3 nucleotides read TGTGCCAGCAGCTCCAGTGACAGGGTATCGTACGAGCAGTACTTC. Protein sequence: CASSSSDRVSYEQYF.

This clonotype appeared a few times. This rearrangement joins TRBV5-1 to TRBJ2-7; 10 bases align to TRBD1. CDR1 is SGHRS, CDR2 YFSETQ, per germline. V was clipped by 0 bases and J by 3 bases; unmatched bases: 9. The CDR3 sequence is 17 residues long. The CDR3 spells CASSLEPGQGKLYEQYF. CDR3 sequence (DNA): TGCGCCAGCAGCTTGGAACCGGGACAGGGGAAGCTCTACGAGCAGTACTTC.

The genes are TRBV6-2 or TRBV6-3 and TRBJ2-1; 10 nucleotides match TRBD2. Trimming removed 6 bases from V and 10 bases from J; junction bases left unmatched: 6. The CDR3 consists of 13 residues. Germline CDR1 reads MNHEY; CDR2 reads SVGEGT. The CDR3 here is CASRPTSGYEQFF. The CDR3 DNA reads as TGTGCCAGCAGACCGACTAGCGGGTACGAGCAGTTCTTC.

This clonotype was seen only a few times. V gene TRBV3-1 combines with J gene TRBJ1-1, with D maybe TRBD1 (6 bases). V lost 7 bases and J lost 4, with 13 bases in between. Germline V gene data show CDR1 as LGHDT and CDR2 as YNNKEL (reference sequence). This CDR3 is built from 13 residues. For the CDR3, the DNA is TGTGCCAGCAAACCATCGACAGGCACTGAAGCTTTCTTT. Its translation: CASKPSTGTEAFF.

This clonotype appeared many times. This sequence joins TRBV30 and TRBJ1-5; D not certain. The CDR3 is 13 residues long. The V end lost 2 bases, the J end lost 0 bases, and 5 bases lay between the germline ends. Germline CDR1 GTSNPN, CDR2 SVGIG (reference sequence). The DNA of the CDR3 is TGTGCCTGGAGTATCAATAGCAATCAGCCCCAGCATTTT. Translation gives CAWSINSNQPQHF. Full variable domain (rest looked up from reference TRBV30 and TRBJ1-5): SQTIHQWPATLVQPVGSPLSLECTVEGTSNPNLYWYRQAAGRGLQLLFYSVGIGQISSEVPQNLSASRPQDRQFILSSKKLLLSDSGFYLCAWSINSNQPQHFGDGTRLSIL.

The V gene is TRBV7-3, the J gene TRBJ2-3; 8 nucleotides align to TRBD2. The CDR3 covers 15 residues. Germline V gene sequence: CDR1 SGHTA, CDR2 FQGTGA. DNA for the CDR3: TGTGCTAGCGGGGCAAGGGGATATCACACAGATACGCAGTATTTT. This sequence encodes CASGARGYHTDTQYF. The full variable domain, with the rest looked up from reference TRBV7-3 and TRBJ2-3, is GAGVSQTPSNKVTEKGKYVELRCDPISGHTALYWYRQSLGQGPEFLIYFQGTGAADDSGLPNDRFFAVRPEGSVSTLKIQRTERGDSAVYLCASGARGYHTDTQYFGPGTRLTVL.

This clonotype has only a few counts. This chain links TRBV5-1 with TRBJ1-4; 7 nucleotides agree with TRBD1. Looked up from germline, CDR1 is SGHRS and CDR2 is YFSETQ. V shed 4 bases and J 4 bases; nucleotides not matched to a gene: 4. This CDR3 contains 14 residues. The chain's CDR3 is CASSPGQLNEKLFF. The CDR3 DNA reads TGCGCCAGCAGCCCGGGACAGCTTAATGAAAAACTGTTTTTT.

As regards this clonotype: A read error may explain this, as a much larger clone is one base away. The chain joins TRBV5-1 to TRBJ2-7; a weak D match, TRBD2 (6 bases). The V gene's germline CDR1 is SGHRS and CDR2 YFSETQ. The CDR3 has 15 amino acids. CDR3 amino acids: CTSSLGGTETYEQYF. The DNA of the CDR3 is TGCACCAGCAGCTTGGGCGGGACCGAGACCTACGAGCAGTACTTC.

V gene TRBV29-1 combines with J gene TRBJ2-5, with D possibly TRBD2 on 7 matching bases. The CDR3 has 13 residues. Germline assignment: CDR1 SQVTM and CDR2 ANQGSEA. Between the trimmed V and J ends, which lost 3 bases and 1 base, there was a span of 9 bases. The CDR3 is CSVDGGAQETQYF. The CDR3 region has the DNA TGCAGCGTTGATGGGGGGGCCCAAGAGACCCAGTACTTC.

A few counts support this clonotype. This chain joins TRBV28 and TRBJ1-1; 8 nucleotides line up with TRBD1. The CDR3 loop spans 15 amino acids. V shed 5 bases and J 1 base; nucleotides not matched to a gene: 6. Per germline, CDR1 MDHEN and CDR2 SYDVKM. CDR3 nucleotides: TGTGCCAGCAGTACGACAGGGGTCCGGAACACTGAAGCTTTCTTT. It codes for CASSTTGVRNTEAFF.

In this sample, this clonotype turned up many times. The rearrangement links TRBV20-1 to TRBJ1-5, with D hard to call. Germline lookup yields CDR1 DFQATT and CDR2 SNEGSKA (reference sequence). The CDR3 is 14 amino acids. Trimming took off 0 bases at V and 3 bases at J, with 9 bases between the two ends. The CDR3 region is CSAREQLPNQPQHF. CDR3 DNA: TGCAGTGCTAGAGAACAGCTACCCAATCAGCCCCAGCATTTT.

This clonotype was detected only a few times. This chain links TRBV11-2 with TRBJ1-1; unclear D gene. This CDR3 is built from 13 residues. In germline, CDR1 is SGHAT, CDR2 FQNNGV. Trimming shortened V by 1 base and J by 6 bases, and 9 bases separated the two germline ends. The CDR3 loop is CASSLGWRAEAFF. The CDR3, as DNA: TGTGCCAGCAGCTTAGGTTGGAGGGCTGAAGCTTTCTTT.

The chain joins TRBV11-2 to TRBJ2-3, with TRBD2 matching 7 bases. V was clipped by 0 bases and J by 10 bases; unmatched bases: 7. The length of the CDR3 is 14 residues. Germline V gene data show CDR1 as SGHAT and CDR2 as FQNNGV. Written as DNA, the CDR3 is TGTGCCAGCAGCTTAGATCGAAAGCGGGATGCGCAGTATTTT. Translating it yields CASSLDRKRDAQYF.

This clonotype showed up many times. The chain recombines TRBV7-9 with TRBJ2-7; 14 nucleotides agree with TRBD2. Germline trimming cut 5 bases from V and 6 bases from J; bases unmatched to any gene: 9. This CDR3 is built from 16 residues. Germline CDR1 is SEHNR and CDR2 is FQNEAQ (reference sequence). CDR3 region: CASSPRLAGGLGEQYF. Written as DNA, the CDR3 is TGTGCCAGCAGCCCCCGACTAGCGGGAGGGCTGGGCGAGCAGTACTTC.

The chain links TRBV28 to TRBJ2-3; 8 bases agree with TRBD1. V was pared by 6 bases and J by 0 bases, with 5 bases of the junction left unmatched. This CDR3 region has 15 residues. The germline gives CDR1 MDHEN, CDR2 SYDVKM. CDR3 nucleotide sequence: TGTGCCAGCAGGGGACAGGCCCCTAGCACAGATACGCAGTATTTT. Amino acids: CASRGQAPSTDTQYF.

In its sample, this clonotype was seen many times. The V call is TRBV12-3 or TRBV12-4, the J call TRBJ2-5; possible D gene TRBD2, 7 bases. V was trimmed by 3 bases and J by 3 bases, leaving 14 bases between them. CDR3 size: 15 residues. The CDR3 is CASSFGGGLEETQYF. Here the CDR3 DNA reads TGTGCCAGCAGTTTTGGGGGGGGCCTGGAAGAGACCCAGTACTTC.

This clonotype was found many times. The J gene is TRBJ2-3, the V gene TRBV18, with unresolved D. CDR3 length: 15 residues. Germline V gene sequence: CDR1 KGHSH, CDR2 LQKENI. With 3 bases removed from V and 1 base from J, the gap between germline ends came to 11 bases. The CDR3 here is CASSPNEGGTDTQYF. The CDR3 region has the DNA TGTGCCAGCTCACCGAACGAAGGTGGCACAGATACGCAGTATTTT.